A single sample gave rise to the 14 T cell receptor beta chains below, sequenced in a study of T cells in tumors after PD-1 blockade. Assay used: immunoSEQ multiplex PCR; TCRdb lists only in-frame clones, some missing. The sample has 32,000 or so clones, around 80% seen once. The sequencing here drew on PBMCs, taken before anti-PD-1 treatment. All receptors derive from a human donor with basal cell carcinoma.

The chain employs TRBV5-8 and TRBJ2-5; perhaps TRBD2 as D (5 bases). Deletions cut 4 bases from V and 2 bases from J, with 18 bases between. CDR3 length equals 16 residues. Germline V lookup: CDR1 SGHTS, CDR2 YDEGEE. The CDR3 DNA reads TGTGCCAGCAGCGTCTACCCTAGCAGCAAGCAAGAGACCCAGTACTTC. Protein sequence: CASSVYPSSKQETQYF.

The rearrangement links TRBV2 to TRBJ2-7, with D possibly being TRBD2 (6 bases). In germline, CDR1 is SNHLY, CDR2 FYNNEI. This CDR3 comprises 13 residues. The V and J ends lost 5 bases and 3 bases respectively, with 11 bases between them. The CDR3 spells CASSPQGGYEQYF. The DNA of the CDR3 is TGTGCCAGCAGTCCCCAGGGAGGCTACGAGCAGTACTTC.

This clone has only a few counts. CDR3 coding DNA: TGTGCCAGCAGTTTTAATAGGGAGGGCTATGGCTACACCTTC. It is translated as CASSFNREGYGYTF. The chain is built from TRBV28 and TRBJ1-2, with D unresolved. The V gene lost 3 bases and the J gene lost 4 bases, with 12 bases spanning the gap. The germline gives CDR1 MDHEN, CDR2 SYDVKM. The CDR3 loop spans 14 amino acids.

This clone was picked up one time. This rearrangement joins TRBV6-5 to TRBJ1-2, with 7 bases aligning to TRBD1. V shed 4 bases and J 4 bases; nucleotides not matched to a gene: 9. The CDR3 has 15 amino acids. CDR1 is MNHEY, CDR2 SVGAGI, per germline. CDR3 DNA: TGTGCCAGCAGTTTCCGAGCACAGGGGCCCTATGGCTACACCTTC. Residues: CASSFRAQGPYGYTF.

The chain links TRBV7-8 to TRBJ2-5; 15 nucleotides line up with TRBD2. The CDR3 totals 15 residues. Looked up from germline, CDR1 is SGHVS and CDR2 is FQNEAQ. V dropped 5 bases and J dropped 5; count of bases not matched to a gene: 3. CDR3 bases: TGTGCCAGCAGCCGAGGACTAGCGGGAGGGGAGACCCAGTACTTC. Its translation: CASSRGLAGGETQYF.

This sequence joins TRBV10-3 and TRBJ2-3; D may correspond to TRBD1 or TRBD2 (5 bases each). The CDR3 is made up of 15 amino acids. CDR1 is ENHRY and CDR2 is SYGVKD in the germline V gene. The germline V and J ends were trimmed by 3 bases and 2 bases, with 12 bases remaining between them. The DNA for the CDR3 is TGTGCCATCAGTGAAGAGGGGTCGGCCACAGATACGCAGTATTTT. Its translation: CAISEEGSATDTQYF.

The rearrangement uses TRBV11-2 and TRBJ1-6; no clear D. The CDR3 length is 18 residues. Germline loops: CDR1 SGHAT, CDR2 FQNNGV. With 2 bases removed from V and 7 bases from J, the gap between germline ends came to 21 bases. Written as DNA, the CDR3 is TGTGCCAGCAGCTTAAGCGTGCTCGGAGGGCGGCTGAATTCACCCCTCCACTTT. Residues: CASSLSVLGGRLNSPLHF.

Only a few counts were recorded for this clone. The chain combines TRBV5-1 with TRBJ1-4; TRBD1 matches at 9 bases. V shed 3 bases, J shed 5 bases, and the junction held 2 bases outside the gene matches. The germline CDR1 and CDR2 sequences are SGHRS and YFSETQ. The CDR3 covers 14 residues. The CDR3 here is CASSSGTGNEKLFF. The CDR3 DNA follows: TGCGCCAGCAGCTCCGGGACAGGGAATGAAAAACTGTTTTTT.

This clone was detected once. The chain couples TRBV4-3 to TRBJ2-4; D gene uncertain. From germline, CDR1 is LGHNA and CDR2 YSLEER. This CDR3 has 15 residues. V was cut by 0 bases and J by 0 bases, with 6 bases left in between. CDR3 sequence: CASSQDRLAKNIQYF. Here the CDR3 DNA reads TGCGCCAGCAGCCAAGACCGACTAGCCAAAAACATTCAGTACTTC.

V and J are TRBV14 and TRBJ2-3; TRBD2 matches at 11 bases. The J segment lost 1 base and the V segment lost 5 bases, leaving 5 bases of the junction unmatched. This CDR3 has 16 amino acids. Germline V gene sequence: CDR1 SGHDN, CDR2 FVKESK. The CDR3 spells CASSFGTSGRTDTQYF. The CDR3 DNA is TGTGCCAGCAGCTTCGGGACTAGCGGCCGCACAGATACGCAGTATTTT.

This chain uses TRBV18 with TRBJ2-1; 12 positions match TRBD2. The CDR3 totals 17 residues. The germline CDR1 and CDR2 sequences are KGHSH and LQKENI. The V gene end was trimmed by 6 bases and the J gene end by 8 bases; junction bases not matched to a gene: 14. This CDR3 is CASSRGTGTSGLDEQFF. The CDR3, as DNA: TGTGCCAGCTCTCGTGGGACAGGGACTAGCGGGCTTGATGAGCAGTTCTTC.

V usage is TRBV24-1 and J usage is TRBJ2-7; D may be TRBD1 or TRBD2 (6 bases each). The DNA end favors TRBJ2-1, so the J call may be wrong. The germline gives CDR1 KGHDR, CDR2 SFDVKD. The CDR3 is 15 amino acids. The CDR3 reads CATSAGGVGSDEQFF. The DNA of the CDR3 is TGTGCCACCAGTGCCGGGGGCGTAGGATCGGATGAGCAGTTCTTC.

This clone was seen more than once but under ten times. This chain links TRBV30 with TRBJ2-2, with D uncertain. Trimming pared 4 bases from V and 6 bases from J, leaving 9 bases between. The CDR3 has 12 amino acids. Germline V gene data show CDR1 as GTSNPN and CDR2 as SVGIG (reference sequence). This CDR3 reads CAWTSIPGELFF. CDR3 in DNA: TGTGCCTGGACTTCTATACCCGGGGAGCTGTTTTTT.

CDR3 bases: TGTGCCAGCAGTTCCGGACGGAACACTGAAGCTTTCTTT. Its translation: CASSSGRNTEAFF. This chain joins TRBV6-5 and TRBJ1-1, with D hard to call. The CDR3 runs 13 residues. Looked up from germline, CDR1 is MNHEY and CDR2 is SVGAGI. Between the trimmed V and J ends, which lost 4 bases and 1 base, there was a span of 7 bases.